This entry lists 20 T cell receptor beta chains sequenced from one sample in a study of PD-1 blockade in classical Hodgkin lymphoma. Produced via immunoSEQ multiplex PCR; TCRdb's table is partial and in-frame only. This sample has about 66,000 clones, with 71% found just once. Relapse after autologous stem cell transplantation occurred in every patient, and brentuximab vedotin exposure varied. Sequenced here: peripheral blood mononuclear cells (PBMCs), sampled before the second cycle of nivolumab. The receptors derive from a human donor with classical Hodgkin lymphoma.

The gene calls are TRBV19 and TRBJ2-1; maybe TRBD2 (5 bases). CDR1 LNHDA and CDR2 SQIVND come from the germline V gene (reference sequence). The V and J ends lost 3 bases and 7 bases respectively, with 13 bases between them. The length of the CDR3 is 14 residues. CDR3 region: CASSMTRGRNEQFF. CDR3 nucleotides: TGTGCCAGTAGTATGACCCGAGGGAGAAATGAGCAGTTCTTC.

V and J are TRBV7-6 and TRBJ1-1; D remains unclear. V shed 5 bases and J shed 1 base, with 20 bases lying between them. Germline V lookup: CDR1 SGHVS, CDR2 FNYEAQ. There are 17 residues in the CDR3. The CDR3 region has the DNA TGTGCCAGCAGCCATCCTTTGAGGGAGGCAGAGAACACTGAAGCTTTCTTT. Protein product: CASSHPLREAENTEAFF.

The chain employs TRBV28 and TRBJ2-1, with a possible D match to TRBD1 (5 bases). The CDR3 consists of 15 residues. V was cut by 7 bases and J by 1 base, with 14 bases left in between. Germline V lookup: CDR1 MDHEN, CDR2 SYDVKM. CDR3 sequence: CASTVDQGSYNEQFF. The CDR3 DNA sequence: TGTGCCAGCACCGTCGATCAGGGATCCTACAATGAGCAGTTCTTC.

The DNA for the CDR3 is TGTGCCAGCAGCCACCAAAGCGAGCAGTACTTC. Residues: CASSHQSEQYF. The chain joins TRBV13 to TRBJ2-7; D remains unclear. The V end was cut by 5 bases, the J end by 6 bases, with 8 bases between. The CDR3 has 11 residues. Germline V gives CDR1 PRHDT, CDR2 FYEKMQ (reference sequence).

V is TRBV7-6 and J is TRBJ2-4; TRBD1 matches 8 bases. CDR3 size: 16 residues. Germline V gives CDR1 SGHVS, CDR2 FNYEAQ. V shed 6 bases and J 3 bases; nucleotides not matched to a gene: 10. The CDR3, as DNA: TGTGCCAGCAGTTCCGGGACAGGAGGGGTCAAAAACATTCAGTACTTC. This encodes CASSSGTGGVKNIQYF.

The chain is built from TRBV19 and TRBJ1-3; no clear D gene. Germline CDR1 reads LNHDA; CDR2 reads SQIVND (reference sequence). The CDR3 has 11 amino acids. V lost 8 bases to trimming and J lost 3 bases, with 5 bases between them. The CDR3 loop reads CASGGGNTIYF. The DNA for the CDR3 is TGTGCCAGTGGTGGTGGAAACACCATATATTTT.

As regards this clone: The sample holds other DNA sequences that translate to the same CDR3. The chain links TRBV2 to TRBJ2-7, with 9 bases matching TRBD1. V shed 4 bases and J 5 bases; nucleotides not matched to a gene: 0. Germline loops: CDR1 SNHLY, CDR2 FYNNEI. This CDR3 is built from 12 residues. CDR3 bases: TGTGCCAGCAGTGGGGACAGGGACGAGCAGTACTTC. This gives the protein CASSGDRDEQYF.

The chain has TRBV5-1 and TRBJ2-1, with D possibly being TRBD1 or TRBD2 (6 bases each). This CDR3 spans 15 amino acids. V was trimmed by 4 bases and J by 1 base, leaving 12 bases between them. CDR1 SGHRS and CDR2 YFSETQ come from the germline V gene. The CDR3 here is CASSRGGGSYNEQFF. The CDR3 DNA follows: TGCGCCAGCAGCCGTGGAGGGGGGTCCTACAATGAGCAGTTCTTC.

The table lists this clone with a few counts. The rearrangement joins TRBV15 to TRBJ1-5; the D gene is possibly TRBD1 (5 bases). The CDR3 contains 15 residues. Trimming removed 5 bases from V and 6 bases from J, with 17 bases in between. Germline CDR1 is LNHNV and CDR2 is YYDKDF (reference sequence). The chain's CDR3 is CATSVEQGVGQPQHF. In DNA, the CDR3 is TGTGCCACCAGCGTGGAGCAGGGAGTGGGTCAGCCCCAGCATTTT.

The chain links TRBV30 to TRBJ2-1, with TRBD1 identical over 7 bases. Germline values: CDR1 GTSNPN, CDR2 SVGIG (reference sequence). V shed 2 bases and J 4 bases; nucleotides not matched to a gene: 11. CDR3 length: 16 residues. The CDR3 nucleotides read TGTGCCTGGAGTACTAGGGGGCGGCGGTTTTACAATGAGCAGTTCTTC. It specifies CAWSTRGRRFYNEQFF.

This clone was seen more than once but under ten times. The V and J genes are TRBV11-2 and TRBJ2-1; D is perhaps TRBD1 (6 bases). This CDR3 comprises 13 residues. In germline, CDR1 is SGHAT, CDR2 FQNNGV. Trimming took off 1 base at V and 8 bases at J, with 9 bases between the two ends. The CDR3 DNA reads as TGTGCCAGCAGCTTAGTTCAGGGGTATGAGCAGTTCTTC. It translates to CASSLVQGYEQFF.

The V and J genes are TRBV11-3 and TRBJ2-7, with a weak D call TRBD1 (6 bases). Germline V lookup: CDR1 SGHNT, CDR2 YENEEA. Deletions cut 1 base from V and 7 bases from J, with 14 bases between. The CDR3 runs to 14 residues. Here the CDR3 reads CASSLGDRGGEQYF. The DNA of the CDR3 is TGTGCCAGCAGCTTAGGTGACAGAGGGGGAGAGCAGTACTTC.

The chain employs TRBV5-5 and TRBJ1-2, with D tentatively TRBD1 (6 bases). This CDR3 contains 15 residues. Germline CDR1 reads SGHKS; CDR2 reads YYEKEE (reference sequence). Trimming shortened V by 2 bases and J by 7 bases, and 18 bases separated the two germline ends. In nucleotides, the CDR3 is TGTGCCAGCAGCTTAAGGGGGGTCCCTACTAGTGGCTACACCTTC. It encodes CASSLRGVPTSGYTF.

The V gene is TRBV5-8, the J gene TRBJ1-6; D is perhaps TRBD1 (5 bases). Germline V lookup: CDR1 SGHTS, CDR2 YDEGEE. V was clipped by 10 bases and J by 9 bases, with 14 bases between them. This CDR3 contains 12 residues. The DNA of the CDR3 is TGTGCCGGATCCAGGGTTGGTTCACCCCTCCACTTT. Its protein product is CAGSRVGSPLHF.

This chain's CDR3 is CASSRSTQGLNEKLFF. CDR3 in DNA: TGTGCCAGCAGTAGATCCACACAGGGTTTGAATGAAAAACTGTTTTTT. This chain links TRBV2 with TRBJ1-4; perhaps TRBD1 as D (6 bases). Germline CDR1 reads SNHLY; CDR2 reads FYNNEI. V lost 5 bases and J 5 bases, leaving 18 bases between the germline ends. The CDR3 is 16 residues long.

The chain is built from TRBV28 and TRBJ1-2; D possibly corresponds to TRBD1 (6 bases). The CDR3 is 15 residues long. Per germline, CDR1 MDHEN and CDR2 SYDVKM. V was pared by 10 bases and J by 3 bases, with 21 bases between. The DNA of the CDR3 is TGTGCCACCTCGGGACTCTCGGGGGCGGACTATGGCTACACCTTC. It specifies CATSGLSGADYGYTF.

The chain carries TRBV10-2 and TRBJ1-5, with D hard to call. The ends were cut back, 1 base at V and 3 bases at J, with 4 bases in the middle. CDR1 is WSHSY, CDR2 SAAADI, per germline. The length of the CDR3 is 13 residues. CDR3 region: CASSELNNQPQHF. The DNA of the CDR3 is TGCGCCAGCAGTGAGTTAAACAATCAGCCCCAGCATTTT.

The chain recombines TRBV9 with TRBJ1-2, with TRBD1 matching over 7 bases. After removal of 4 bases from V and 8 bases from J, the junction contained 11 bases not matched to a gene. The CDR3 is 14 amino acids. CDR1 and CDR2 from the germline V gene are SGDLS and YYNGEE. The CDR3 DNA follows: TGTGCCAGCAGCCCAGGACAGGAGGCCTGGGGCTACACCTTC. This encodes CASSPGQEAWGYTF.

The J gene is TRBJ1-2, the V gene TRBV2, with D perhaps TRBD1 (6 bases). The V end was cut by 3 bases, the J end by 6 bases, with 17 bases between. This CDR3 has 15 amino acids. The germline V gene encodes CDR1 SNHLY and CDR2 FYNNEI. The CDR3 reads CASSEGAGYWDGYTF. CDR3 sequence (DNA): TGTGCCAGCAGTGAGGGGGCCGGGTACTGGGATGGCTACACCTTC. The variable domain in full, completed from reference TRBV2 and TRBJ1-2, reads EPEVTQTPSHQVTQMGQEVILRCVPISNHLYFYWYRQILGQKVEFLVSFYNNEISEKSEIFDDQFSVERPDGSNFTLKIRSTKLEDSAMYFCASSEGAGYWDGYTFGSGTRLTVV.

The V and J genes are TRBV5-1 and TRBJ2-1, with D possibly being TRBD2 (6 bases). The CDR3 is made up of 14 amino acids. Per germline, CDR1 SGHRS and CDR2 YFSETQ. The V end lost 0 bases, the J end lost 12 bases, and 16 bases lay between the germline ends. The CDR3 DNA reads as TGCGCCAGCAGCTTGGCCGGGGGAACTCGGGGGCAGTTCTTC. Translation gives CASSLAGGTRGQFF.